This is a list of T cell receptor beta chains from one sample in a study of shared clonotypes between healthy human individuals. Data came from immunoSEQ multiplex PCR; TCRdb stores just in-frame clones and leaves some out. The data contain some 1 million clones, approximately 76% of them seen just once; the ten biggest clones take up roughly 1.4%. Sequencing used memory CD4+ T cells sorted from blood. These TCRs come from a man aged 18 to 29 in good health. Each CDR3 is given with its conserved first and last residue. A D gene is named only where the DNA matches it firmly. Clone size is given for some rows only: seen once, a few or many times, or a class if the clone is expanded.

j_gene,d_gene,v_gene,abundance,len,CDR3nt,CDR3aa
TRBJ2-1,TRBD2,TRBV7-2,NA,14,TGTGCCAGCTATCCACTAAGCGGGAGTGCCGAGCAGTTCTTC,CASYPLSGSAEQFF
TRBJ2-2,TRBD1,TRBV4-1,NA,15,TGCGCCAGCAGCCAAGAGACAGGGGGGACCGGGGAGCTGTTTTTT,CASSQETGGTGELFF
TRBJ2-3,NA,TRBV5-1,NA,14,TGCGCCAGCAGCTTGGAGGGGACGTCAAATACGCAGTATTTT,CASSLEGTSNTQYF
TRBJ1-2,NA,TRBV27,NA,14,TGTGCCAGCAGTTTAGGTCCCAGGGTGGGTGGCTACACCTTC,CASSLGPRVGGYTF
TRBJ2-3,NA,TRBV10-2,NA,14,TGCGCCAGCAAAGGGGCGACTAGCACAGATACGCAGTATTTT,CASKGATSTDTQYF
TRBJ1-5,NA,TRBV7-2,NA,14,TGTGCCAGCAGCTCAAATCCTAGCAATCAGCCCCAGCATTTT,CASSSNPSNQPQHF
TRBJ1-1,TRBD1,TRBV10-3,NA,15,TGTGCCATCAGTGGGCCCGGACAGGGTTCCACTGAAGCTTTCTTT,CAISGPGQGSTEAFF
TRBJ1-2,TRBD1,TRBV7-2,NA,16,TGTGCCAGCAGCCCACCCGGGACAGGGGCACACTATGGCTACACCTTC,CASSPPGTGAHYGYTF
TRBJ2-2,NA,TRBV6-1,few,14,TGTGCCAGCAGCTTAGACTCTAACACCGGGGAGCTGTTTTTT,CASSLDSNTGELFF
TRBJ2-5,NA,TRBV11-2,once,15,TGTGCCAGCAGCTTAGGCCCCCGGGGCCAAGAGACCCAGTACTTC,CASSLGPRGQETQYF
TRBJ2-5,NA,TRBV6-1,NA,12,TGTGCCAGCAGTGAAGGTCAAGAGACCCAGTACTTC,CASSEGQETQYF
TRBJ2-7,NA,TRBV18,NA,12,TGTGCCAGCTCAAGGGACATCAACGAGCAGTACTTC,CASSRDINEQYF
TRBJ1-5,NA,TRBV6-5,NA,14,TGTGCCAGCAGCTTCGAATCGAAGGGTCAGCCCCAGCATTTT,CASSFESKGQPQHF
TRBJ2-1,TRBD1,TRBV28,NA,15,TGTGCCACATCCGAACAGGGGGCGCAGAGCAATGAGCAGTTCTTC,CATSEQGAQSNEQFF
TRBJ1-2,NA,TRBV5-6,NA,15,TGTGCCAGCAGCCCGATGGCGGGGTCTGACTATGGCTACACCTTC,CASSPMAGSDYGYTF
TRBJ1-6,TRBD1,TRBV10-2,NA,14,TGCGCCAGCGGAGACAGGGTGAATAATTCACCCCTCCACTTT,CASGDRVNNSPLHF
TRBJ1-2,TRBD1,TRBV7-2,NA,19,TGTGCCAGCAGCCTCAACCGGGACAGGGGGCGCCTCCGTCACTATGGCTACACCTTC,CASSLNRDRGRLRHYGYTF
TRBJ2-7,TRBD2,TRBV28,NA,15,TGTGCCAGCAGTTCTCTAGCGGGGGATCTTTACGAGCAGTACTTC,CASSSLAGDLYEQYF
TRBJ1-2,NA,TRBV19,NA,15,TGTGCCAGTAGTATATCGGCTAATTCTAACTATGGCTACACCTTC,CASSISANSNYGYTF
TRBJ1-6,TRBD1,TRBV7-3,NA,15,TGTGCCAGCAGCTCGGGCAGGGGGTCCGATTCACCCCTCCACTTT,CASSSGRGSDSPLHF
TRBJ2-7,NA,TRBV7-9,once,15,TGTGCCAGCAGCTCCTGGACGTCCAGCTCCTACGAGCAGTACTTC,CASSSWTSSSYEQYF
TRBJ2-4,TRBD2,TRBV2,once,14,TGTGCCAGCAGGGAGCCTAGCGGAGCAAACATTCAGTACTTC,CASREPSGANIQYF
TRBJ2-2,NA,TRBV2,NA,13,TGTGCCAGCCGCCGGGGAGGAAACGGGGAGCTGTTTTTT,CASRRGGNGELFF
TRBJ1-6,NA,TRBV5-4,NA,16,TGTGCCAGCAGCTTGGGTCCGGGGGCGATGGGTTCACCCCTCCACTTT,CASSLGPGAMGSPLHF
TRBJ1-1,TRBD1,TRBV6-4,once,13,TGTGCCAGCAGCACCCCAGACAGGGCGGAAGCTTTCTTT,CASSTPDRAEAFF
TRBJ2-3,TRBD2,TRBV6-1,NA,15,TGTGCCAGCAGCATACTAGCGGGAGGCGCAGATACGCAGTATTTT,CASSILAGGADTQYF
TRBJ2-2,NA,TRBV6-5,NA,15,TGTGCCAGCAGTCCCCGGGGCGGGCAGGCCGGGGAGCTGTTTTTT,CASSPRGGQAGELFF
TRBJ2-5,NA,TRBV19,NA,14,TGTGCCAGTAGTCAGACCCACTCGGATGGGACCCAGTACTTC,CASSQTHSDGTQYF
TRBJ1-2,NA,TRBV6-1,NA,13,TGTGCCAGCAGTGAGCAGGGTGTTGATGGCTACACCTTC,CASSEQGVDGYTF
TRBJ1-5,NA,TRBV5-1,NA,15,TGCGCCAGCAGCTTGTACGGGGAGAGGAATCAGCCCCAGCATTTT,CASSLYGERNQPQHF
TRBJ1-5,NA,TRBV10-3,few,13,TGTGCCATCAGTCCAGACAGGAATCAGCCCCAGCATTTT,CAISPDRNQPQHF
TRBJ2-3,NA,TRBV7-3,NA,16,TGTGCCAGCAGCTTGAATACAGGGAGCGCCACAGATACGCAGTATTTT,CASSLNTGSATDTQYF
TRBJ1-1,NA,TRBV18,NA,12,TGTGCCAGCTCCCAAACCGGGACTGAAGCTTTCTTT,CASSQTGTEAFF
TRBJ1-3,NA,TRBV4-2,NA,16,TGTGCCAGCAGCCGCTCCCTGGACAGCTCTGGAAACACCATATATTTT,CASSRSLDSSGNTIYF
TRBJ1-2,NA,TRBV30,few,15,TGTGCCTGGAGTGTGCGGCAGGCAAGAGGCTATGGCTACACCTTC,CAWSVRQARGYGYTF
TRBJ2-3,NA,TRBV11-2,NA,15,TGTGCCAGCACCCCCGGCCTGACAGACGTCGATACGCAGTATTTT,CASTPGLTDVDTQYF
TRBJ1-5,NA,TRBV4-1,NA,15,TGCGCCAGCAGGGAACTCAGGGATAGCAATCAGCCCCAGCATTTT,CASRELRDSNQPQHF
TRBJ1-1,NA,TRBV27,NA,14,TGTGCCAGCAGTTCGACCACAGGGAAGGGGGTGGCTTTCTTT,CASSSTTGKGVAFF
TRBJ2-7,NA,TRBV5-8,NA,10,TGTGCCAGCAGCACCTACGAGCAGTACTTC,CASSTYEQYF
TRBJ1-2,NA,TRBV13,NA,14,TGTGCCAGCAGCTCCCGAAGTGGGGGCTATGGCTACACCTTC,CASSSRSGGYGYTF
TRBJ2-7,TRBD1,TRBV6-1,NA,15,TGTGCCATCAGTGAAGCCGGGACAGGGGTCTACGAGCAGTACTTC,CAISEAGTGVYEQYF
TRBJ1-1,NA,TRBV28,NA,12,TGTGCCAGCAGCTCAGGGGCTACTGAAGCTTTCTTT,CASSSGATEAFF
TRBJ2-7,NA,TRBV5-4,NA,14,TGTGCCAGCAGCTTGGTAGGCGGATCCTACGAGCAGTACTTC,CASSLVGGSYEQYF
TRBJ2-3,NA,TRBV30,few,13,TGTGCCTGGAGTCAGACTAGCACAGATACGCAGTATTTT,CAWSQTSTDTQYF
TRBJ1-1,TRBD1,TRBV30,NA,15,TGTGCCTGGAGAGGGGGCCGTGTGATGAACACTGAAGCTTTCTTT,CAWRGGRVMNTEAFF
TRBJ1-1,NA,TRBV2,NA,12,TGTGCCAGCATTAACACGGGGACTGAAGCTTTCTTT,CASINTGTEAFF
TRBJ1-4,NA,TRBV7-2,NA,12,TGTGCCAGCAGCCCCTTTAATGAAAAACTGTTTTTT,CASSPFNEKLFF
TRBJ1-3,NA,TRBV7-9,NA,16,TGTGCCAGCAGCTTAGGAGGGAGTATTAGTGGAAACACCATATATTTT,CASSLGGSISGNTIYF
TRBJ1-2,NA,TRBV28,NA,13,TGTGCCAGCAGTTTATCGCAGGGCCCCGGCTACACCTTC,CASSLSQGPGYTF
TRBJ1-2,NA,TRBV7-2,NA,14,TGTGCCAGCAGCCCCCGGACGGATGGCTATGGCTACACCTTC,CASSPRTDGYGYTF
TRBJ1-2,NA,TRBV20-1,NA,11,TGCAGTGCCTACGGGGGCTCAGGCTACACCTTC,CSAYGGSGYTF
TRBJ2-1,NA,TRBV7-9,NA,13,TGTGCCAGCAGCTTAAGGGGCGAGCCTAGGCAGTTCTTC,CASSLRGEPRQFF
TRBJ1-1,NA,TRBV30,few,13,TGTGCCTGTACCGCCCAGGTAAACACTGAAGCTTTCTTT,CACTAQVNTEAFF
TRBJ2-7,NA,TRBV30,NA,12,TGTGCCTGGAGTGTACTGTCGTACGAGCAGTACTTC,CAWSVLSYEQYF
TRBJ2-3,NA,TRBV2,NA,13,TGTGCCAGCAGTGTGGCTAGCACAGATACGCAGTATTTT,CASSVASTDTQYF
TRBJ1-5,TRBD1,TRBV7-8,NA,18,TGTGCCAGCAGCTTAAGGACAGGGGAGATCAGGGGTGGACAGCCCCAGCATTTT,CASSLRTGEIRGGQPQHF